This T cell receptor beta chain was obtained from a study of T cell responses to AZD1222 COVID-19 vaccine (dated by TCRdb to 2020 to 2023). Regarding the complete study: A total of approximately 240 trial participants underwent TCR sequencing, of whom approximately 210 received two doses of AZD1222 and some 25 received two doses of the MenACWY control vaccine. Trial participants were enrolled into age subgroups of 18-55, 56-69 and 70-plus years, which contained around 150, 28 and 57 TCR-sequenced participants, respectively. Broader findings and caveats from the paper: Spike-specific TCR breadth and depth rose significantly after two AZD1222 doses compared with day 0 and with MenACWY recipients. No day 14 peak-response samples were available, so repertoires were characterized only after the peak T cell response. Vaccine-associated CD4 TCRs spanned the whole spike protein, with dominant responses in regions 160-218 and 743-854. Epitopes outside the regions mutated in the B.1.351 and B.1.1.7 variants were reportedly recognized by nearly half of the unique spike-specific TCRs. In the small 56-69-year group, the increase in depth fell short of significance, most likely because of low power. Most participants were white British and females outnumbered males, and the authors suggested that clonal diversity may have been underestimated. Conclusions about previously exposed vaccinees are limited because only six or seven AZD1222 recipients were SARS-CoV-2 seropositive at baseline.

The time point label, as the study defines it: about 28 days (+/-7) after the second vaccine dose. AZD1222 recipients given second doses at about 4 weeks or at about 12 weeks were pooled, since spike-specific TCR depth and breadth were not found to differ between the two schedules. Vaccinee samples were obtained from the UK trials COV001 and COV002, which included a single-blind randomized controlled phase 2/3 trial of AZD1222 (ChAdOx1 nCoV-19) in healthy adults. For TCRbeta chain sequencing, PBMC samples were collected from trial participants at day 0 and at day 28 after the second dose. The CDR3 regions of human TCRbeta chains were analyzed by immunosequencing. Concerning the study's data processing: TCRs in the repertoires were matched against a reference library of SARS-CoV-2-specific TCRs that had been generated with the MIRA antigen-specificity platform. Breadth meant the fraction of unique TCRs that were SARS-CoV-2-associated, whereas depth meant the fraction of total T cells that were SARS-CoV-2-associated. Each spike-specific TCR was assigned to its reactive spike region and to a CD4 or CD8 class using the MIRA data. Log10-transformed breadth and depth values were compared by one-way ANOVA with Sidak's multiple comparisons tests. This immuneACCESS table, as held by TCRdb, lists in-frame sequences with V and J called but not all clones. Of the missing ones, under half trace to an unresolved V gene in checked studies; the others have no known cause. That table gives V, J and clone size, and the DNA gave D and trimming. The sample table contains more than 150,000 clones; only one count was recorded for 90% to 95% of them. 1.5% of the sample is held by the ten biggest clonotypes.

Based on the germline V gene, the CDR1 and CDR2 sequences are SGDLS and YYNGEE. The trim is 0 bases for V and 5 bases for J, with a gap of 18 bases between the germline ends. Taken from cysteine to phenylalanine, the CDR3 has 16 residues. The DNA shown is the 48-base CDR3, in frame from base 1. To note about this clone: Its specific antigen is unknown. No base-level quality is on record; no much larger clone is a single base apart.

This clonotype was obtained from an adult who received the AZD1222 COVID-19 vaccine. The sample was peripheral blood, taken 28 days after the second AZD1222 dose. The rearranged chain carries TRBV9 and TRBJ2-7, with a tentative D gene TRBD1 over 6 matching bases. The nucleotides are TGTGCCAGCAGCGTAGCCACAGGGTATACTCTCCACGAGCAGTACTTC. It codes for CASSVATGYTLHEQYF.